The next 6 T cell receptor beta chains were all read from a single sample in a study of blood T cells in healthy people across ages. Combining a sample-barcoded 5' primer with a J-beta primer mix, a second PCR ran for 7 to 11 cycles. One entry per CDR3 protein results from TCRdb running MiXCR on the 5' RACE reads. The table shows around 1,800,000 distinct CDR3 sequences, with roughly two fifths occurring only once. The sample taken for sequencing was blood. The receptors were sampled from a human donor in good health.

The rearrangement uses TRBV4-2 and TRBJ1-4, with D unclear. The CDR3 consists of 14 residues. Germline CDR1 is LGHNA and CDR2 is YNFKEQ. Trimming left V 2 bases short and J 7 bases short, with 11 bases between. The DNA of the CDR3 is TGTGCCAGCAGCCAAAGACTCCCGGGTGAAAAACTGTTTTTT. Encoded protein: CASSQRLPGEKLFF.

Ten or more counts support this clonotype. The CDR3 sequence is CASSQTGSMTYEQYF. In DNA, the CDR3 is TGCGCCAGCAGCCAGACAGGGTCGATGACCTACGAGCAGTACTTC. The chain links TRBV4-1 to TRBJ2-7, with 7 positions matching TRBD1. Germline V gives CDR1 MGHRA, CDR2 YSYEKL. The J segment lost 2 bases and the V segment lost 3 bases, leaving 7 bases of the junction unmatched. This CDR3 region has 15 residues.

The chain uses TRBV7-2 and TRBJ2-6; D may be TRBD2 (6 bases). Germline V CDR1 and CDR2: SGHTA, FQGNSA. The CDR3 is 15 amino acids. Trimming pared 3 bases from V and 2 bases from J, leaving 8 bases between. CDR3 DNA sequence: TGTGCCAGCAGCTTTCGGACTACTGGGGCCAACGTCCTGACTTTC. It encodes CASSFRTTGANVLTF.

Note on this clonotype: The final CDR3 position lacks the conserved phenylalanine or tryptophan, pointing to a likely read error. This chain uses TRBV15 with TRBJ2-7; 7 nucleotides align to TRBD1. The germline V gene encodes CDR1 LNHNV and CDR2 YYDKDF (reference sequence). Trimming removed 3 bases from V and 0 bases from J; junction bases left unmatched: 8. The CDR3 length is 16 residues. The chain's CDR3 is CATSRETGFSSYEQYY. CDR3 DNA: TGTGCCACCAGCAGGGAGACAGGGTTTAGCTCCTACGAGCAGTACTAC.

This clonotype was detected only a few times. The chain recombines TRBV18 with TRBJ2-4; D is perhaps TRBD2 (6 bases). The end of the DNA fits TRBJ2-7 better, so the J call may be wrong. This CDR3 has 13 residues. Germline values: CDR1 KGHSH, CDR2 LQKENI. Written as DNA, the CDR3 is TGTGCCAGCTCACCCTCGTCGGGGGACGAGCAGTACTTC. This gives the protein CASSPSSGDEQYF.

The rearrangement links TRBV20-1 to TRBJ2-7; maybe TRBD2 (6 bases). The germline V gene has CDR1 DFQATT and CDR2 SNEGSKA (reference sequence). This CDR3 contains 12 residues. With 6 bases removed from V and 7 bases from J, the gap between germline ends came to 16 bases. The CDR3 loop is CSAPTFRGEQYF. The CDR3, as DNA: TGCAGTGCCCCAACCTTCCGGGGGGAGCAGTACTTC.